This TCR beta chain was recovered during a study of a mutant IDH1 vaccine in newly diagnosed glioma. A note on this clone: Antigen: not known.

Trimming removed 4 bases at V and 7 bases at J, with 12 bases between. The CDR3 sequence is 13 residues long. Germline CDR1 SGHDT, CDR2 YYEEEE. This sample's time point: week 5, during vaccination. All doses held 300 ug of mutant IDH1 20-mer peptide, with topical imiquimod. The data were produced by immunoSEQ multiplex PCR, yet TCRdb's version contains in-frame clones alone and is incomplete. Of approximately 40,000 clones in the sample, 70% to 80% are singletons; the top ten hold 5.5%. This sample comprised PBMCs, obtained from a glioma patient whose treatment included an IDH1 peptide vaccine. V gene TRBV5-6 combines with J gene TRBJ1-5, with TRBD1 as a possible D gene (5 bases). This sequence was found in a man aged 35 to 55 with glioma. The CDR3 sequence: CASSPRTRQPQHF. The CDR3 DNA reads as TGTGCCAGCAGCCCCCGGACACGACAGCCCCAGCATTTT. The complete variable domain, with remaining parts taken from reference TRBV5-6 and TRBJ1-5, reads DAGVTQSPTHLIKTRGQQVTLRCSPKSGHDTVSWYQQALGQGPQFIFQYYEEEERQRGNFPDRFSGHQFPNYSSELNVNALLLGDSALYLCASSPRTRQPQHFGDGTRLSIL.